The present TCR beta chain was sequenced within a study of T cells in Graves' hyperthyroidism and ophthalmopathy. Broader study findings: Blood also carried most thyroid clonotypes expanded above 0.001.

Cells are PBMCs isolated from approximately 9.2 ml of fresh blood. A word on this clonotype: The antigen remains undetermined.

With V trimmed by 5 bases and J by 6 bases, 9 bases remained unmatched. Germline V gene sequence: CDR1 MDHEN, CDR2 SYDVKM. The CDR3 contains 14 residues. RNA transcripts yielded amplified TCR beta CDR3 regions. The TCR CDR3 first-round RT-PCR relied on the HTBI primer set. TCRdb reanalysed the multiplex PCR reads using MiXCR and keeps one entry per CDR3 protein. The sample includes 700,000 or so distinct CDR3 sequences, around 17% seen only once; the top ten take around 8%. Input material: blood. This receptor was identified in a man aged 18 to 29 with Graves' hyperthyroidism. The genes are TRBV28 and TRBJ2-7; 8 nucleotides line up with TRBD1. CDR3 DNA sequence: TGTGCCAGCAGTCATGCGGACAGGGTACGCGAGCAGTACTTC. It yields the protein CASSHADRVREQYF.